This T cell receptor (beta chain) was sequenced during a study of tumor-infiltrating lymphocytes in primary liver carcinoma (dated by TCRdb to 2016 to 2017). With respect to the entire study: Of the five patients, three men and two women aged 30 to 69 years, four had hepatocellular carcinoma and one had combined HCC and intrahepatic cholangiocarcinoma. The tumors of the five patients were staged as T1-T3 N0M0, with maximum diameters ranging from roughly 4 to 10 cm. Each sample produced about 3.65 to 8 million productive TCRbeta reads, and read depth showed no significant difference between tissue types. Across five regions of each liver tumor, along with adjacent normal tissue and blood, the study brought together TCRbeta repertoire sequencing, expression microarrays and whole-exome sequencing. A total of roughly 35 specimens from 5 patients, comprising approximately 25 tumor regions, 5 adjacent noncancerous liver tissues and 5 peripheral blood samples, were covered by TCRbeta repertoire sequencing. Repertoires from technical replicates were highly reproducible, with mean shared-clone rates around 0.87 and correlation coefficients above 0.98. Study-level results and caveats: Only a few patients were included in the study, and the authors note that the findings should be validated in a larger study. Repertoire overlap was higher between tumor regions (mean about 36%) than tumor-adjacent (approximately 17%) or tumor-blood (14%) pairs, consistent with antigen-driven expansion. The top 250 clones accounted for a significantly greater share of the repertoire in tumors than in blood (p = 0.039). Because only the TCR beta chain was sequenced and unpaired alpha chains were not captured, true repertoire diversity is likely underestimated. Because the samples were bulk and unsorted, CD4+ and CD8+ T cell repertoires could not be compared.

A constant-region primer and ProtoScript II reverse transcriptase were used to reverse-transcribe TCRbeta-specific cDNA from roughly 500 ng total RNA. Three nested multiplex PCR rounds, following a slightly modified ARM-PCR procedure, were used to build the TCRbeta libraries. Each of the first two PCR rounds ran for 9 to 11 cycles using multiplex TRBV1-TRBV30 forward primers together with a Cbeta reverse primer. Sample barcodes and Illumina adapters were added in a final 25-cycle PCR using Deep VentR polymerase. Before sequencing, amplicons of 200-500 bp were gel-purified using a QIAquick gel extraction kit. The TCRbeta amplicons were sequenced with 250-bp paired-end reads on an Illumina HiSeq 2500. As for the original processing: To recover full CDR3 sequences, reads were quality-trimmed using Trimmomatic v0.33 and paired reads were then merged using FLASH v1.2.11. MiGEC v1.2.1b assigned V, D and J germline segments to the rearranged TCRbeta sequences. Clonotype statistics and Shannon-Wiener diversity indices were computed with VDJtools v1.0.0. To reduce sampling bias, subsequent analyses other than the diversity analysis used only the 250 most abundant clonotypes in each sample. In TCRdb, the public reads were trimmed at Q25 with fastp and aligned with MiXCR, with productive beta chains retained. Entries that share a CDR3 protein sequence are merged under the most common genes and DNA. Here the V and J calls rest on TCRdb's processing, not on the authors' analysis. The sample table contains 35,000 to 40,000 distinct CDR3 sequences; only one count was recorded for approximately 71% of them. The ten largest account for 37% of the sample.

Total RNA and DNA were co-extracted without cell sorting from approximately 20-30 mg of bulk tissue using the AllPrep DNA/RNA mini kit. Between late 2015 and early 2016, 5 or 6 patients in China with histopathologically diagnosed primary liver carcinoma had their tumors surgically resected. At the time of sampling, the patients had chronic HBV infection and had not received any treatment. Fresh tumor and adjacent tissue pieces were bisected, with one half stored in RNAlater at -80 degrees C and the other half sent for histology. As encoded in the germline V gene, CDR1 is MNHEY while CDR2 is SVGEGT. The CDR3 runs 14 amino acids, cysteine and phenylalanine included. The retained sequence is limited to the CDR3, 42 bases, with the frame set at the first base. About this clonotype: What this receptor recognizes is not known. Compared with germline, one end of the junction differs, possibly owing to a read error.

Sequencing input: tumor-adjacent normal liver tissue. The source of this sequence is a man in his forties with primary liver carcinoma and hepatitis B virus infection. Recombination linked TRBV6-2 or TRBV6-3 to TRBJ2-7, with no D gene named confidently. The sequenced DNA is TGTGCCAGCAGTTACTCGGCTATCGTGGACGAGCGGTACTTC. It codes for CASSYSAIVDERYF.